This TCR beta chain comes out of a study of a mutant IDH1 vaccine in newly diagnosed glioma. On the study more broadly: Vaccinations were initiated 4-6 weeks following radiotherapy alone, or were given together with temozolomide cycles. Former treatment meant radiotherapy, temozolomide, or both; the majority had gotten both. Regarding the study as a whole: Pseudoprogression seemed unlinked to shifts in top peripheral T cell clonotypes. Vaccination elicited immune responses in approximately 93% of patients.

Details on this clone: Its matching antigen is unknown.

The time point was: week 35, safety follow-up. Doses of 300 ug of mutant IDH1 20-mer peptide were given with topical imiquimod. This table comes from immunoSEQ multiplex PCR, and its TCRdb copy is limited to in-frame clones, with some not included. There are tens of thousands of clones in the sample; 85% to 95% occur only once, and 2% to 2.5% lies in the top ten. The germline CDR1 and CDR2 sequences are KGHSH and LQKENI. This CDR3 region has 13 residues. Trimming took off 1 base at V and 1 base at J, with 4 bases between the two ends. V and J are TRBV18 and TRBJ2-5, with D unclear. The receptor's source is a man aged 50 to 59 with glioma. Sequences were derived from PBMCs, sampled from a glioma patient whose treatment included an IDH1 peptide vaccine. This CDR3 reads CASSPQVQETQYF. As DNA, the CDR3 is TGTGCCAGCTCACCACAGGTCCAAGAGACCCAGTACTTC.